The rows below give T cell receptor beta chains drawn from one sample of a study of T cell responses to AZD1222 COVID-19 vaccine. Some clones are missing from TCRdb's copy, which holds only in-frame ones; the method was immunoSEQ multiplex PCR. Altogether about 60,000 clones are present, around 84% being singletons, with the ten largest covering approximately 20%. The sequencing here drew on peripheral blood, taken on day 0 of AZD1222 vaccination. These receptors originate from an adult in good health. Both conserved end residues are part of each CDR3. A D gene is named only where the DNA matches it firmly. Clone size, where shown, is once, few, many, or a class for clones that have expanded.

v_call	clone_size	d_call	j_call	cdr3_nt	cdr3_aa
TRBV7-6	NA	NA	TRBJ1-1	TGTGCCAGCAGCCCGGGGGGTGAAGCTTTCTTT	CASSPGGEAFF
TRBV19	NA	NA	TRBJ1-1	TGTGCCAGTAGTCACGGATTGAACACTGAAGCTTTCTTT	CASSHGLNTEAFF
TRBV7-2	NA	NA	TRBJ2-3	TGTGCCAGCAGTTCGAACGGGTGGGCAGATACGCAGTATTTT	CASSSNGWADTQYF
TRBV6-5	NA	NA	TRBJ2-1	TGTGCCAGCAGTTGGGCGGGGACTCGAGACAATGAGCAGTTCTTC	CASSWAGTRDNEQFF
TRBV9	NA	NA	TRBJ2-1	TGTGCCAGCAGCCCCCCCCGGCTTTTTGAGCAGTTCTTC	CASSPPRLFEQFF
TRBV3-1/TRBV3-2	NA	NA	TRBJ2-1	TGTGCCAGCAGCCCAAAGGTTGAGGGGATGGATGAGCAGTTCTTC	CASSPKVEGMDEQFF
TRBV6-2/TRBV6-3	NA	NA	TRBJ1-5	TGTGCCAGCAGTCGGACAATTAGCAATCAGCCCCAGCATTTT	CASSRTISNQPQHF
TRBV29-1	NA	TRBD2	TRBJ2-7	TGCAGCGTGCGATTGGCGGGAGTGAGCGAGCAGTACTTC	CSVRLAGVSEQYF
TRBV10-2	NA	TRBD2	TRBJ2-2	TGCGCCAGCAGTGAGAACGGGAGGGCCGGGGAGCTGTTTTTT	CASSENGRAGELFF
TRBV11-2	NA	NA	TRBJ2-7	TGTGCCAGCAGCTTAGCGCATCAAACCTACGAGCAGTACTTC	CASSLAHQTYEQYF
TRBV30	few	NA	TRBJ1-2	TGTGCCTGGACTAGGGGTGGGGCCGCCTCAACCTATGGCTACACCTTC	CAWTRGGAASTYGYTF
TRBV2	NA	NA	TRBJ1-5	TGTGCCAGCAGTGATCAAGGGGCCCCCCAGCCCCAGCATTTT	CASSDQGAPQPQHF
TRBV6-2/TRBV6-3	NA	TRBD1	TRBJ1-5	TGTGCCAGCAGTTACTCACGGACAGGGACTGGGCCCCAGCATTTT	CASSYSRTGTGPQHF
TRBV19	NA	NA	TRBJ1-1	TGTGCCAGTAGTCAGGCCCGAGGAACTGAAGCTTTCTTT	CASSQARGTEAFF
TRBV12-3/TRBV12-4	NA	NA	TRBJ2-5	TGTGCCAGCAGTTTAACGAACTACGGGACCCAGTACTTC	CASSLTNYGTQYF
TRBV3-1/TRBV3-2	NA	NA	TRBJ1-1	TGTGCCAGCAGCCAAGATCCGGCGCCTACTGAAGCTTTCTTT	CASSQDPAPTEAFF
TRBV9	once	NA	TRBJ1-2	TGTGCCAGCAGCGTAGTGGGTCCTGGCCCTAACTATGGCTACACCTTC	CASSVVGPGPNYGYTF
TRBV3-1/TRBV3-2	NA	NA	TRBJ1-1	TGTGCCAGCAGCCTCTCCCCGGACCCGGCAGCTTTCTTT	CASSLSPDPAAFF
TRBV30	NA	NA	TRBJ1-3	TGTGCCTGGAGTGCCTGGAGAGCCGGTCGAAACACCATATATTTT	CAWSAWRAGRNTIYF
TRBV29-1	NA	NA	TRBJ1-3	TGCAGCGTTGAGACCACAGTCGGAAACACCATATATTTT	CSVETTVGNTIYF
TRBV28	NA	NA	TRBJ1-6	TGTGCCAGCAGTCCTCCGGGGGGCGCCCCTGATTCACCCCTCCACTTT	CASSPPGGAPDSPLHF
TRBV2	NA	NA	TRBJ1-2	TGTGCCAGCAGCCGTGTAGGGGACAACTATGGCTACACCTTC	CASSRVGDNYGYTF
TRBV6-2/TRBV6-3	NA	NA	TRBJ1-2	TGTGCCAGCAGCCAAGAGCCTTATTATGGCTACACCTTC	CASSQEPYYGYTF
TRBV7-7	NA	NA	TRBJ1-1	TGTGCTAGCAGCTTACCCGGGACAAGGAGGACTGAAGCTTTCTTT	CASSLPGTRRTEAFF
TRBV27	NA	NA	TRBJ2-3	TGTGCCAGCAGTTGGGGTCCGGATACGCAGTATTTT	CASSWGPDTQYF
TRBV13	NA	NA	TRBJ1-2	TGTGCCAGCAGCGGGGGGAACTATGGCTACACCTTC	CASSGGNYGYTF
TRBV4-1	NA	TRBD1	TRBJ2-2	TGCGCCAGCAGCCAATTCGAGACAGGGGATACCGGGGAGCTGTTTTTT	CASSQFETGDTGELFF
TRBV7-6	NA	NA	TRBJ1-4	TGTGCCAGCAGCCCGACCCGGGCCCTTAATGAAAAACTGTTTTTT	CASSPTRALNEKLFF
TRBV28	NA	NA	TRBJ2-7	TGTGCCAGCAGTTTCGTCACGGGACAGGGACTAGAGGAGCAGTACTTC	CASSFVTGQGLEEQYF
TRBV4-3	few	TRBD1	TRBJ1-2	TGCGCCAGCAGCCATTTCGACAGGGTTGCTGGCTACACCTTC	CASSHFDRVAGYTF
TRBV5-3	NA	NA	TRBJ2-1	TGTGCCAGAAGCTTGGGACAGGGACTTTACTACAATGAGCAGTTCTTC	CARSLGQGLYYNEQFF
TRBV7-2	NA	TRBD1	TRBJ1-2	TGTGCCAGCAGCCCCGACAGGGTCGGCTACACCTTC	CASSPDRVGYTF
TRBV5-6	NA	TRBD2	TRBJ2-1	TGTGCCAGCATCCAAGACCGGACTAGCGGTTACAATGAGCAGTTCTTC	CASIQDRTSGYNEQFF
TRBV11-2	NA	TRBD2	TRBJ2-2	TGTGCCAGCAGCCCTAGGCGGGGACTAGGCCGACCCACCGGGGAGCTGTTTTTT	CASSPRRGLGRPTGELFF
TRBV7-8	once	TRBD2	TRBJ2-7	TGTGCCAGCAGCTCGACTAGCGGGAGCACCTACGAGCAGTACTTC	CASSSTSGSTYEQYF
TRBV5-6	NA	NA	TRBJ1-2	TGTGCCAGCAGCCGCGGGACGAGAGGCTACACCTTC	CASSRGTRGYTF
TRBV5-1	NA	NA	TRBJ1-2	TGCGCCAGCAGCTTGTTAGGGAATTATAACTATGGCTACACCTTC	CASSLLGNYNYGYTF
TRBV18	NA	NA	TRBJ1-6	TGTGCCAGCTCACCCTGGACGGTCGGTGCCTATAATTCACCCCTCCACTTT	CASSPWTVGAYNSPLHF
TRBV7-2	NA	TRBD1	TRBJ2-3	TGTGCCAGCAGCTTCGGACAGGGTGCCGATACGCAGTATTTT	CASSFGQGADTQYF
TRBV29-1	NA	NA	TRBJ2-1	TGCAGCCCCGCGGGCATCCCAGGCGGGATTCTCTACAATGAGCAGTTCTTC	CSPAGIPGGILYNEQFF
TRBV29-1	NA	NA	TRBJ2-5	TGCAGCGCCCGCCCACGGACAGAAGGAGAGACCCAGTACTTC	CSARPRTEGETQYF
TRBV6-2/TRBV6-3	NA	NA	TRBJ1-5	TGTGCCAGCAGTTACATATGGGCACAGGCCAACTATCAGCCCCAGCATTTT	CASSYIWAQANYQPQHF
TRBV28	NA	TRBD1	TRBJ1-2	TGTGCCAGCAGTTTACGGGACAGGGTTAACTATGGCTACACCTTC	CASSLRDRVNYGYTF
TRBV7-2	few	NA	TRBJ1-5	TGTGCCAGCAGCTTCGACAGTTATCAGCCCCAGCATTTT	CASSFDSYQPQHF
TRBV3-1/TRBV3-2	few	NA	TRBJ2-7	TGTGCCAGCAGCCAAGACAGTTCCTACGAGCAGTACTTC	CASSQDSSYEQYF
TRBV7-2	NA	NA	TRBJ2-6	TGTGCCAGCAGCTTTAGGAGTGCTGGGGCCAACGTCCTGACTTTC	CASSFRSAGANVLTF
TRBV7-3	NA	NA	TRBJ1-2	TGTGCCAGCAGCTTAATAGGTTGGGGCTATGGTAACTATGGCTACACCTTC	CASSLIGWGYGNYGYTF
TRBV28	NA	NA	TRBJ1-5	TGTGCCAGCAGTTCCAAATTTAGCAATCAGCCCCAGCATTTT	CASSSKFSNQPQHF
TRBV4-3	NA	NA	TRBJ2-1	TGCGCCAGCAGCCGCCAGATGAGTATGGGAGATCACTTCAATGAGCAGTTCTTC	CASSRQMSMGDHFNEQFF
TRBV14	NA	TRBD2	TRBJ2-5	TGTGCCAGCAGCCAAGGACTAGCGGGAGGGCGTGGGACCCAGTACTTC	CASSQGLAGGRGTQYF
TRBV28	NA	TRBD2	TRBJ2-1	TGTGCCAGCAGCGGACCCGGGACTAGCCTTAATGAGCAGTTCTTC	CASSGPGTSLNEQFF
TRBV27	NA	TRBD1	TRBJ1-5	TGTGCCAGCAGTGAATGGACAGGGATAAGCAATCAGCCCCAGCATTTT	CASSEWTGISNQPQHF
TRBV3-1/TRBV3-2	NA	TRBD2	TRBJ2-3	TGTGCCAGCAGCCAATTAGGACTAGCGGCTAGCACAGATACGCAGTATTTT	CASSQLGLAASTDTQYF
TRBV4-3	NA	TRBD1	TRBJ1-1	TGCGCCAGCAGCCAAGATCGGGGACAGGGTTCTGAAGCTTTCTTT	CASSQDRGQGSEAFF